The clone carrying this TCR beta chain has more than one count but fewer than ten. No antigen is known for it. The sample is drawn from a study of vaccination and CD4 T cells after COVID-19. Treatment of the sample: roughly nine-day PBMC culture with coronavirus spike peptide pools or control peptides (ViraFEST assay). IL-2 at around 10 IU/ml and peptide pools at roughly 11 ug/ml were added to PBMCs cultured at two million per well. The Oncomine TCR Beta short-read assay sequenced DNA from cultured CD4+ T cells. TCRdb passed the PCR reads through MiXCR, listing each CDR3 protein once. The data hold around 25,000 distinct CDR3 sequences, with roughly three fifths observed a single time. This TCR was recovered from a human donor who received a COVID-19 vaccine. This sample comprised CD4+ T cells from blood, cultured in vitro, obtained after SARS-CoV-2 vaccination.

The CDR3 coding sequence is TGTGCCAGCACCCGTGGGACAGGGTTCCAAGAGACCCAGTACTTC. It is translated as CASTRGTGFQETQYF. The genes are TRBV6-1 and TRBJ2-5; 9 positions agree with TRBD1. The CDR3 runs 15 residues. The J segment lost 1 base and the V segment lost 7 bases, leaving 7 bases of the junction unmatched. Germline CDR1 and CDR2: MNHNS and SASEGT.